This entry lists 3 T cell receptor beta chains sequenced from one sample in a study of patients and donors after allogeneic stem cell transplantation. TCRdb reprocessed the RT-PCR reads with MiXCR, giving one entry per CDR3 protein. The data hold approximately 200,000 distinct CDR3 sequences, with 41% observed a single time. Sequences were obtained from blood, either unsorted or a sorted T cell fraction (not recorded which). These receptor sequences come from a human donor who was either an allogeneic HSCT recipient or a stem cell or donor lymphocyte infusion donor (not recorded which). It is not recorded whose cells these are; they may come from a transplant donor.

V and J are TRBV13 and TRBJ1-1; 8 bases match TRBD1. Per the germline V gene, CDR1 is PRHDT and CDR2 is FYEKMQ (reference sequence). V shed 0 bases and J 1 base; nucleotides not matched to a gene: 4. The CDR3 sequence is 16 residues long. CDR3 in DNA: TGTGCCAGCAGCTTAGGCCGGACAGGGAGGAACACTGAAGCTTTCTTT. Encoded protein: CASSLGRTGRNTEAFF.

The chain uses TRBV18 and TRBJ2-2, with 8 nucleotides matching TRBD1. The junction had 7 bases not matched to a gene; V was cut back by 5 bases and J by 5 bases. Looked up from germline, CDR1 is KGHSH and CDR2 is LQKENI. The CDR3 is made up of 15 amino acids. CDR3 region: CASSSGQVSTGELFF. The CDR3 DNA follows: TGTGCCAGCTCATCGGGACAGGTTTCGACCGGGGAGCTGTTTTTT.

The chain has TRBV3-2 and TRBJ1-2; no check of the table's D call, TRBD1, against the DNA was made. TRBV3-2 is labeled a pseudogene. The CDR3 covers 13 residues. The chain's CDR3 is CASIIVTGNGYTF. Written as DNA, the CDR3 is TGTGCCAGCATAATCGTGACAGGGAATGGCTACACCTTC.